This TCR beta chain originates from a study of shared clonotypes between healthy human individuals. Germline V gene lookup returns CDR1 GTSNPN and CDR2 SVGIG (reference sequence). This CDR3 spans 15 amino acids. J lost 10 bases, V lost 3 bases, and 14 bases had no gene match. Deep was the level at which the assay was run. Only in-frame clones appear in the TCRdb table, and some are missing; sequencing was by immunoSEQ multiplex PCR. The data hold 550,000 to 800,000 clones, with around 72% observed a single time. Worth noting for this clone: Its antigen is still unknown.

General study findings and limits: Shared across a few donors were 4% to 5% of the naive CD4 clonotypes. Rarefaction showed sorted-subset sequencing was incomplete despite large depth. Clonotypes shared by all four donors outscored non-shared clonotypes in generation probability.

The TCR comes from a woman aged 25 to 39 in good health. The V gene is TRBV30, the J gene TRBJ2-3; 9 bases map to TRBD2. The sample was memory CD4+ T cells sorted from blood. The subset here: CD45RA-negative fraction. The CDR3 DNA is TGTGCCTGGAGCGCGATTGGGACTAGCAAAAGTCCGCAGTATTTT. Protein sequence: CAWSAIGTSKSPQYF.